The clone carrying this T cell receptor (beta chain) was seen repeatedly, ten times or more. The second PCR ran roughly 7 to 12 cycles with a sample-barcoded 5' primer and J-beta primers. Each CDR3 protein gets one entry after TCRdb re-called the 5' RACE reads with MiXCR. The table lists approximately 1.5 million distinct CDR3 sequences, 34% of them singletons, with over 9% in the top ten. This specimen comes from a study of blood T cells in healthy people across ages. Study context: About one barcoded beta molecule per two T cells came from capture by template switching.

The donors, aged roughly 6 to 95, were healthy Caucasians from Russia. Sequenced material: blood. The clonotype comes from a woman in her 30s in good health.

CDR3 nucleotide sequence: TGTGCCAGCACAATCCACGGCGAGGGCCTGAACAATGAGCAGTTCTTC. Encoded protein: CASTIHGEGLNNEQFF. The rearrangement uses TRBV6-1 and TRBJ2-1, with a weak D call TRBD2 (5 bases). Trimming removed 7 bases at V and 5 bases at J, with 21 bases between. From germline, CDR1 is MNHNS and CDR2 SASEGT. CDR3 size: 16 residues.